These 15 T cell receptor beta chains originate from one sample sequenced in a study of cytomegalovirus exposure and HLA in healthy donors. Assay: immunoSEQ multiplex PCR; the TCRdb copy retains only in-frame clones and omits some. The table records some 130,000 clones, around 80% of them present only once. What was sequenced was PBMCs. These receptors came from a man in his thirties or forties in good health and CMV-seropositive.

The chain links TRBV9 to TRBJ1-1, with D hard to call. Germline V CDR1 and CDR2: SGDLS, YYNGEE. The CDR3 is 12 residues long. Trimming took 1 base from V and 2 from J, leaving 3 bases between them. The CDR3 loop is CASSVTNTEAFF. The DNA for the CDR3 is TGTGCCAGCAGCGTAACAAACACTGAAGCTTTCTTT.

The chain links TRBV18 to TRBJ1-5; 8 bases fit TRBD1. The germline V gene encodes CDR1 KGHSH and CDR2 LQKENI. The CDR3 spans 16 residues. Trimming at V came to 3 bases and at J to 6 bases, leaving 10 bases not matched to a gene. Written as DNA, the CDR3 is TGTGCCAGCTCACCGATTCCTGGACAGGGAGGTCAGCCCCAGCATTTT. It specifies CASSPIPGQGGQPQHF.

The CDR3 spells CASSSYRGRETQYF. CDR3 nucleotide sequence: TGTGCCAGCAGCAGTTACAGGGGCAGGGAGACCCAGTACTTC. This rearrangement joins TRBV11-2 to TRBJ2-5; 7 bases line up with TRBD1. J gave up 5 bases and V 5 bases, and 8 bases lay outside the gene matches. The CDR3 runs 14 residues. CDR1 is SGHAT, CDR2 FQNNGV, per germline. Full variable domain (remainder filled in from reference TRBV11-2 and TRBJ2-5): EAGVAQSPRYKIIEKRQSVAFWCNPISGHATLYWYQQILGQGPKLLIQFQNNGVVDDSQLPKDRFSAERLKGVDSTLKIQPAKLEDSAVYLCASSSYRGRETQYFGPGTRLLVL.

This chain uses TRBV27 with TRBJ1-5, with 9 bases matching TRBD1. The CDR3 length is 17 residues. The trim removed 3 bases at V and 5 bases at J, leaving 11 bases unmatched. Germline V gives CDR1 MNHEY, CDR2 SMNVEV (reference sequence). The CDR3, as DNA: TGTGCCAGCAGTTTGCACCCCGGGACAGGGTTCGATCAGCCCCAGCATTTT. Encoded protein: CASSLHPGTGFDQPQHF.

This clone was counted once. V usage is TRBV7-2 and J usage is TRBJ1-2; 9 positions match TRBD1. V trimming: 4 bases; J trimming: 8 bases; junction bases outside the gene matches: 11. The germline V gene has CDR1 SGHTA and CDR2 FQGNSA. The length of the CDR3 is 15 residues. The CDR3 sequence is CASSYRDRAIGGYTF. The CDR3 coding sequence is TGTGCCAGCAGCTACCGGGACAGGGCTATTGGAGGCTACACCTTC.

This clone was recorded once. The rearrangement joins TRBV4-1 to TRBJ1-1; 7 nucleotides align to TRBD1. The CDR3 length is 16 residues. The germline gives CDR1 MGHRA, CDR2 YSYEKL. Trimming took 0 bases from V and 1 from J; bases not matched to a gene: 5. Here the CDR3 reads CASSQEEGARNTEAFF. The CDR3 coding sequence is TGCGCCAGCAGCCAAGAGGAGGGGGCGAGGAACACTGAAGCTTTCTTT.

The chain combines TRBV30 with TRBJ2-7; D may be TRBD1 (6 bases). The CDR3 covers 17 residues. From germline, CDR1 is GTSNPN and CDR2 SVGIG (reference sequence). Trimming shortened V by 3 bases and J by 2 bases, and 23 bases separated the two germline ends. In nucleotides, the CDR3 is TGTGCCTGGAGCCAGGGGCCAATGGCCCGTCCTCCCTACGAGCAGTACTTC. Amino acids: CAWSQGPMARPPYEQYF.

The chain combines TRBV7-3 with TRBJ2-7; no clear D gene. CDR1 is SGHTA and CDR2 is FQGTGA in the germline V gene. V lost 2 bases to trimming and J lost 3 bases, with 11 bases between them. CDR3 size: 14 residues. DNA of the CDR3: TGTGCCAGCAGCTTATCGGCGGAAAGCTACGAGCAGTACTTC. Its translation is CASSLSAESYEQYF.

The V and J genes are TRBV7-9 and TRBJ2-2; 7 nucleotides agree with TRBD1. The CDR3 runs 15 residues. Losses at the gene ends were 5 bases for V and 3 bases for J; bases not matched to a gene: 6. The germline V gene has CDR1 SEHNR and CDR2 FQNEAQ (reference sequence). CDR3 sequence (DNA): TGTGCCAGCAGCCCAGGGGGTTTGGACACCGGGGAGCTGTTTTTT. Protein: CASSPGGLDTGELFF.

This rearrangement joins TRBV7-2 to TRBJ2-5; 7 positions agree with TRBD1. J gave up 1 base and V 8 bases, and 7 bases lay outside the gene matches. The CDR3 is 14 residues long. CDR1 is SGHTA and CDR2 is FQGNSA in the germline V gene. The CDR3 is CASRDSSFQETQYF. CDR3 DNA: TGTGCCAGCCGGGACAGTAGTTTCCAAGAGACCCAGTACTTC.

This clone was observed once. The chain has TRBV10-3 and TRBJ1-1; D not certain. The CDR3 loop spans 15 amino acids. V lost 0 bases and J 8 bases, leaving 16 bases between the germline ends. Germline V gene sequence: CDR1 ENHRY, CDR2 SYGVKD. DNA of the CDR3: TGTGCCATCAGTGAGTCCGCGGATTCCGGGGAAGAAGCTTTCTTT. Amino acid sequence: CAISESADSGEEAFF.

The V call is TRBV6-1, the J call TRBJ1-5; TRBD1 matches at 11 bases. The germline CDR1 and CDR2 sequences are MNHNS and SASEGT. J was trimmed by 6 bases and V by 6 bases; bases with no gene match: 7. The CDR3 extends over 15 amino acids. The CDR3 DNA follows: TGTGCCAGCAGCGCAGGACAGGGGGCAAGTCAGCCCCAGCATTTT. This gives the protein CASSAGQGASQPQHF.

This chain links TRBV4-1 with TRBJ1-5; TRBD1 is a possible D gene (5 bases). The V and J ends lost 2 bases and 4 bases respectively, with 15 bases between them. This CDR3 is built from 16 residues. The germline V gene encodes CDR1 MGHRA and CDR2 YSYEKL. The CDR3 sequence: CASSQTVVGGNQPQHF. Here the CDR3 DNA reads TGCGCCAGCAGCCAAACAGTGGTGGGGGGTAATCAGCCCCAGCATTTT.

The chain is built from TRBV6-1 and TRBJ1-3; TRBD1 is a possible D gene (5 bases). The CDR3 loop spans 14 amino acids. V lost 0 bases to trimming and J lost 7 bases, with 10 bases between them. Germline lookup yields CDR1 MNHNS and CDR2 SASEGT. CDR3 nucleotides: TGTGCCAGCAGTGAAGCAGGGGAAGGTAACACCATATATTTT. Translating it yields CASSEAGEGNTIYF.

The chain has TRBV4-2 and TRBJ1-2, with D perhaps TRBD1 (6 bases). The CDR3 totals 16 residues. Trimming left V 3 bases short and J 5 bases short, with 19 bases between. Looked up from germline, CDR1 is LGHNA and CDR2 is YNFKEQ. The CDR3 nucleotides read TGTGCCAGCAGCCAGACCTCGGACAGAAGGGCGTATGGCTACACCTTC. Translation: CASSQTSDRRAYGYTF.